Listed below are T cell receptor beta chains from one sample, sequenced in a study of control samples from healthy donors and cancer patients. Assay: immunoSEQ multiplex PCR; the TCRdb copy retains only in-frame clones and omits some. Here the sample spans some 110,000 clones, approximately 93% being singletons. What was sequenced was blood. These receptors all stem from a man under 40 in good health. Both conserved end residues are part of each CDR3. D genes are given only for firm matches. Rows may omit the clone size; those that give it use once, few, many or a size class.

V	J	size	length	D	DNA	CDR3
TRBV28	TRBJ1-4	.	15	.	TGTGCCAGCAGTGACGGGGGGGCCCTTAATGAAAAACTGTTTTTT	CASSDGGALNEKLFF
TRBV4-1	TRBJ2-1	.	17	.	TGCGCCAGCAGCCAAGACCTCCCGGAACTGGAGTACAATGAGCAGTTCTTC	CASSQDLPELEYNEQFF
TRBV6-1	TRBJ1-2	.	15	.	TGTGCCAGCAGTGAAGCGGGGACATGGGCTATCGGCTACACCTTC	CASSEAGTWAIGYTF
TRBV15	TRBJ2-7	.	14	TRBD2	TGTGCCACCAGCATTCTCTCGGGGGGCTACGAGCAGTACTTC	CATSILSGGYEQYF
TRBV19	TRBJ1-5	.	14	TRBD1	TGTGCCAGTAATTACAGGGGGAGCAATCAGCCCCAGCATTTT	CASNYRGSNQPQHF
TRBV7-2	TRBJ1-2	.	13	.	TGTGCCAGCAGTTACCCACCATTTTATGGCTACACCTTC	CASSYPPFYGYTF
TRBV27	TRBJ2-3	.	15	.	TGTGCCAGCAGGAGGGGGGGTATCATGACAGATACGCAGTATTTT	CASRRGGIMTDTQYF
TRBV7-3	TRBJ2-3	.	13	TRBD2	TGTGCCAGCAGCTCCCCGACTAGCTATACGCAGTATTTT	CASSSPTSYTQYF
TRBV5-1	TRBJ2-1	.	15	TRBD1	TGCGCCAGCAGCGTCCGGGACAGGGGTTACAATGAGCAGTTCTTC	CASSVRDRGYNEQFF
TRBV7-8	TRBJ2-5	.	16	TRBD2	TGTGCCAGCAGCTTAATGGGGGGACTAGTGCAAGAGACCCAGTACTTC	CASSLMGGLVQETQYF
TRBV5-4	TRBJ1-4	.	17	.	TGTGCCAGCAGCTTGGCGGGTGGATATTCAACTAATGAAAAACTGTTTTTT	CASSLAGGYSTNEKLFF
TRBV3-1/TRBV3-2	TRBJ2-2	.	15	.	TGTGCCAGCAGCCAAGACTCTCAGGGTCCCGGGGAGCTGTTTTTT	CASSQDSQGPGELFF
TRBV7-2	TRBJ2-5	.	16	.	TGTGCCAGCAGCTTGATAGGAGGGGGGGCCGGAGAGACCCAGTACTTC	CASSLIGGGAGETQYF
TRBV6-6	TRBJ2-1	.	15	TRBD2	TGTGCCAGCATACTAGCGGGGGGTCCGATTAATGAGCAGTTCTTC	CASILAGGPINEQFF
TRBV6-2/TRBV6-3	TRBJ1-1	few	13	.	TGTGCCAGCAGCAAACGAGAGGACACTGAAGCTTTCTTT	CASSKREDTEAFF
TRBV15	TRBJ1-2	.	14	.	TGTGCCACCAGCAGAGGTGGGACATCCTATGGCTACACCTTC	CATSRGGTSYGYTF
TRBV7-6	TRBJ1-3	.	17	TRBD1	TGTGCCAGCAGCTTAGATCTAGGACAGGCTCCTGGAAACACCATATATTTT	CASSLDLGQAPGNTIYF
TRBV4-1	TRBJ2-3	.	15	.	TGCGCCAGCAGTCGCCTAGGGTTAGGCACAGATACGCAGTATTTT	CASSRLGLGTDTQYF
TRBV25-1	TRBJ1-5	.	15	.	TGTGCCAGCAGTGATAACACCGAGCTCGGTCAGCCCCAGCATTTT	CASSDNTELGQPQHF
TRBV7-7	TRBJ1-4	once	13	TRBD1	TGTGCCAGCAGCAGGGACAGGAATGAAAAACTGTTTTTT	CASSRDRNEKLFF
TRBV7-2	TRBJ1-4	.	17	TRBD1	TGTGCCAGCAGCTTAGGGACAGGGAGGTTCACTAATGAAAAACTGTTTTTT	CASSLGTGRFTNEKLFF
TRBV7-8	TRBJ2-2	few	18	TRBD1	TGTGCCAGCAGCCAATCCCCCCCCGGACAGGGAAACACCGGGGAGCTGTTTTTT	CASSQSPPGQGNTGELFF
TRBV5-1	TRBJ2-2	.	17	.	TGCGCCAGCAGGATGGAAGGGGGGTCCACGTTTCCCGGGGAGCTGTTTTTT	CASRMEGGSTFPGELFF
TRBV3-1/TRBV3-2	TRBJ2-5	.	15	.	TGTGCCAGCAGCCAAGGTGGCCTTTATGGGGGGACCCAGTACTTC	CASSQGGLYGGTQYF
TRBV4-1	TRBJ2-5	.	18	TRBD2	TGCGCCAGCAGCCAGAGGACTAGCGGGCTTTTCAGCCAAGAGACCCAGTACTTC	CASSQRTSGLFSQETQYF
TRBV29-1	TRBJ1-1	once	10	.	TGCAGCGTTATTGGCACTGAAGCTTTCTTT	CSVIGTEAFF